Each of the 32 T cell receptor beta chains below was sequenced from the same sample in a study of T cell repertoires in cytomegalovirus infection. Using its own MiXCR run on the reads, TCRdb lists one record per CDR3 protein. The table records 85,000 to 120,000 distinct CDR3 sequences, approximately 15% of them present only once. Sequenced input: PBMCs. Every receptor here comes from a human donor in good health (CMV status not recorded). Some clones in this sample may be carry-over from other donors' samples.

This clonotype was recorded many times. The rearrangement uses TRBV12-3 or TRBV12-4 and TRBJ2-1, with TRBD2 matching over 10 bases. There are 14 residues in the CDR3. Trimming cost V 5 bases and J 10 bases; bases outside gene matches: 8. The CDR3 spells CASSQGLAELEQFF. The CDR3 bases are TGTGCCAGCAGTCAAGGACTAGCGGAGCTAGAGCAGTTCTTC.

Many counts were recorded for this clonotype. The chain uses TRBV5-1 and TRBJ2-5; 15 bases line up with TRBD2. Unmatched junction bases numbered 1, after V lost 3 bases and J lost 1 base. Per germline, CDR1 SGHRS and CDR2 YFSETQ. This CDR3 has 16 residues. CDR3 in DNA: TGCGCCAGCAGCTCGGGACTAGCGGGGGGCCAAGAGACCCAGTACTTC. It codes for CASSSGLAGGQETQYF.

The gene calls are TRBV20-1 and TRBJ1-1; 9 nucleotides align to TRBD1. After removal of 1 base from V and 0 bases from J, the junction contained 6 bases not matched to a gene. Germline CDR1 and CDR2: DFQATT and SNEGSKA (reference sequence). There are 16 residues in the CDR3. Written as DNA, the CDR3 is TGCAGTGCTAGAGGGACAGGGGTAATCATGAACACTGAAGCTTTCTTT. This sequence encodes CSARGTGVIMNTEAFF.

The chain recombines TRBV6-1 with TRBJ2-1; D might be TRBD1 (6 bases). The length of the CDR3 is 14 residues. Trimming took 7 bases from V and 8 from J, leaving 18 bases between them. Germline lookup yields CDR1 MNHNS and CDR2 SASEGT. CDR3 in DNA: TGTGCCAGCACCCAAAGAGGACAGTTGTATGAGCAGTTCTTC. Translation gives CASTQRGQLYEQFF.

CDR3 sequence reads: CASSPWDREDYEQYF. CDR3 sequence (DNA): TGTGCCAGCAGTCCATGGGACAGGGAAGATTACGAGCAGTACTTC. This chain joins TRBV14 and TRBJ2-7; 9 bases line up with TRBD1. Losses at the gene ends were 6 bases for V and 4 bases for J; bases not matched to a gene: 10. Germline loops: CDR1 SGHDN, CDR2 FVKESK. The CDR3 runs 15 residues.

This clonotype was seen at least ten times. V and J are TRBV7-8 and TRBJ2-6; D may correspond to TRBD1 or TRBD2 (5 bases each). Germline V lookup: CDR1 SGHVS, CDR2 FQNEAQ. V dropped 3 bases and J dropped 0 bases, with 15 bases sitting between them. The CDR3 has 18 amino acids. CDR3 bases: TGTGCCAGCAGCTTCCAGACAGCGGCGTACTCTGGGGCCAACGTCCTGACTTTC. It is translated as CASSFQTAAYSGANVLTF.

This clonotype was picked up many times. The rearrangement joins TRBV6-2 or TRBV6-3 to TRBJ2-5, with no clear D. The CDR3 covers 16 residues. The germline V and J ends were trimmed by 6 bases and 5 bases, with 22 bases remaining between them. Germline CDR1 is MNHEY and CDR2 is SVGEGT. The CDR3 sequence: CASSRKTPGPGETQYF. CDR3 DNA: TGTGCCAGCAGCCGAAAGACCCCCGGGCCCGGGGAGACCCAGTACTTC.

V and J are TRBV6-5 and TRBJ2-2; TRBD1 agrees at 7 bases. Germline V gives CDR1 MNHEY, CDR2 SVGAGI. The V and J ends lost 0 bases and 4 bases, in that order; junction bases with no gene match: 8. This CDR3 region has 17 residues. CDR3 nucleotide sequence: TGTGCCAGCAGTTACTCGAATCACAGGGGCCGCACCGGGGAGCTGTTTTTT. This encodes CASSYSNHRGRTGELFF.

The chain recombines TRBV19 with TRBJ1-6; no clear D. Germline CDR1 reads LNHDA; CDR2 reads SQIVND (reference sequence). The CDR3 covers 14 residues. V lost 2 bases and J lost 9, with 11 bases in between. CDR3 loop: CASSIRVNLSPLHF. In nucleotides, the CDR3 is TGTGCCAGTAGTATACGGGTCAACCTTTCACCCCTCCACTTT.

There are a few counts of this clonotype. The rearrangement uses TRBV4-3 and TRBJ2-5; D call uncertain. Germline loops: CDR1 LGHNA, CDR2 YSLEER. V lost 5 bases and J lost 5, with 12 bases in between. CDR3 length: 13 amino acids. The CDR3 here is CASSVRPWETQYF. The CDR3 nucleotides are TGCGCCAGCAGCGTACGGCCTTGGGAGACCCAGTACTTC.

This rearrangement joins TRBV15 to TRBJ1-5; 7 bases are a match to TRBD1. Germline V gives CDR1 LNHNV, CDR2 YYDKDF (reference sequence). After removal of 5 bases from V and 8 bases from J, the junction contained 6 bases not matched to a gene. The CDR3 contains 13 residues. CDR3 sequence reads: CATSRQGREPQHF. The CDR3 nucleotides read TGTGCCACCAGCCGACAGGGACGGGAGCCCCAGCATTTT.

This clonotype was counted at least ten times. The chain employs TRBV5-6 and TRBJ1-6; D unresolved. Trimming left V 0 bases short and J 9 bases short, with 13 bases between. Germline CDR1 reads SGHDT; CDR2 reads YYEEEE. The CDR3 runs 15 residues. The CDR3 DNA is TGTGCCAGCAGCTTGGACTCGGGAGGAGGTTCACCCCTCCACTTT. Translation gives CASSLDSGGGSPLHF. Full variable domain (missing parts from reference TRBV5-6 and TRBJ1-6): DAGVTQSPTHLIKTRGQQVTLRCSPKSGHDTVSWYQQALGQGPQFIFQYYEEEERQRGNFPDRFSGHQFPNYSSELNVNALLLGDSALYLCASSLDSGGGSPLHFGNGTRLTVT.

This clonotype was recorded at least ten times. The chain employs TRBV7-2 and TRBJ1-5; D uncertain. This CDR3 comprises 14 residues. V dropped 1 base and J dropped 7 bases, with 11 bases sitting between them. Germline V lookup: CDR1 SGHTA, CDR2 FQGNSA. CDR3 nucleotide sequence: TGTGCCAGCAGCTTAGAAGGGTCGGTGCAGCCCCAGCATTTT. Protein: CASSLEGSVQPQHF.

At least ten counts were recorded for this clonotype. CDR3 DNA: TGTGCCAGCAGCTTATTCAGAGCGGGGGCCGGAGATACGCAGTATTTT. It codes for CASSLFRAGAGDTQYF. The chain combines TRBV7-2 with TRBJ2-3, with TRBD2 matching 8 bases. V lost 2 bases to trimming and J lost 5 bases; unmatched junction nucleotides: 9. This CDR3 is built from 16 residues. Germline values: CDR1 SGHTA, CDR2 FQGNSA.

This clonotype was recorded many times. The V and J genes are TRBV7-9 and TRBJ2-7; TRBD1 is a possible D gene (5 bases). V dropped 5 bases and J dropped 9 bases, with 14 bases sitting between them. This CDR3 spans 12 amino acids. Germline CDR1 is SEHNR and CDR2 is FQNEAQ (reference sequence). The CDR3 is CASSTDSQTQYF. The CDR3 coding sequence is TGTGCCAGCAGCACCGACAGCCAAACGCAGTACTTC.

There are a few counts of this clonotype. V and J are TRBV10-3 and TRBJ2-5; a weak D match, TRBD2 (5 bases). Trimming took off 4 bases at V and 0 bases at J, with 9 bases between the two ends. CDR1 and CDR2 (germline): ENHRY, SYGVKD. This CDR3 has 14 amino acids. The CDR3 spells CAISGRVDQETQYF. The CDR3 DNA is TGTGCCATCAGTGGGCGGGTCGACCAAGAGACCCAGTACTTC.

This clonotype was observed at least ten times. This chain uses TRBV7-2 with TRBJ2-5; a weak D match, TRBD1 (5 bases). V lost 5 bases and J lost 1, with 11 bases in between. The CDR3 sequence is 14 residues long. In germline, CDR1 is SGHTA, CDR2 FQGNSA. The CDR3 DNA sequence: TGTGCCAGCAGCCTAGGGGAAATCCAAGAGACCCAGTACTTC. Protein sequence: CASSLGEIQETQYF.

Points on this clonotype: A read error may explain this, as a much larger clone is one base away. The V call is TRBV7-3, the J call TRBJ1-1; 7 positions agree with TRBD1. Germline CDR1 and CDR2: SGHTA and FQGTGA. With 4 bases clipped from V and 9 bases from J, the junction kept 8 bases outside the gene matches. This CDR3 is built from 13 residues. The CDR3 coding sequence is TGTGCCAGCAGCTCCCAGGGGGGGGCGAAAGCTTTCTTT. Protein sequence: CASSSQGGAKAFF. The complete variable domain, with remaining parts taken from reference TRBV7-3 and TRBJ1-1, reads GAGVSQTPSNKVTEKGKYVELRCDPISGHTALYWYRQSLGQGPEFLIYFQGTGAADDSGLPNDRFFAVRPEGSVSTLKIQRTERGDSAVYLCASSSQGGAKAFFGQGTRLTVV.

This clonotype was seen more than once but under ten times. The V call is TRBV29-1, the J call TRBJ1-2, with 9 bases identical to TRBD1. Germline CDR1 is SQVTM and CDR2 is ANQGSEA. Trimming took 0 bases from V and 7 from J; bases not matched to a gene: 12. This CDR3 spans 16 amino acids. The CDR3 sequence is CSVEDSSGTGFRGYTF. In DNA, the CDR3 is TGCAGCGTTGAAGATTCATCCGGGACAGGGTTCCGTGGCTACACCTTC.

V usage is TRBV20-1 and J usage is TRBJ2-3; TRBD2 agrees at 7 bases. The CDR3 is 13 residues long. Germline V gene sequence: CDR1 DFQATT, CDR2 SNEGSKA (reference sequence). The V gene end was trimmed by 4 bases and the J gene end by 7 bases; junction bases not matched to a gene: 8. CDR3 in amino acids: CSAKVGGWHTQYF. CDR3 coding DNA: TGCAGTGCTAAGGTCGGGGGGTGGCATACGCAGTATTTT.

The chain employs TRBV2 and TRBJ2-3; D might be TRBD2 (6 bases). Between the trimmed V and J ends, which lost 8 bases and 6 bases, there was a span of 18 bases. Germline lookup yields CDR1 SNHLY and CDR2 FYNNEI. This CDR3 is built from 14 residues. The DNA for the CDR3 is TGTGCCAGCGCGTCCTTTACTAGCTCCGATACGCAGTATTTT. Protein sequence: CASASFTSSDTQYF.

This clonotype came up many times. The chain employs TRBV7-2 and TRBJ2-2, with D uncertain. Germline CDR1 and CDR2: SGHTA and FQGNSA. CDR3 length equals 15 residues. V was shortened by 4 bases and J by 5 bases, with 14 bases between the two germline ends. CDR3: CASSYGQRGTGELFF. The DNA of the CDR3 is TGTGCCAGCAGCTATGGCCAAAGAGGAACCGGGGAGCTGTTTTTT.

This clonotype was observed a few times. V usage is TRBV30 and J usage is TRBJ1-1, with D possibly matching TRBD1 (5 bases). The CDR3 consists of 12 residues. The germline CDR1 and CDR2 sequences are GTSNPN and SVGIG (reference sequence). Deletions cut 8 bases from V and 5 bases from J, with 15 bases between. In nucleotides, the CDR3 is TGTGCCGGGGGGATTGTGCGAACTGAAGCTTTCTTT. Its translation is CAGGIVRTEAFF.

The chain employs TRBV4-2 and TRBJ1-3; TRBD1 matches at 9 bases. CDR1 LGHNA and CDR2 YNFKEQ come from the germline V gene. The ends lost 4 bases at V and 2 bases at J; junction bases unmatched: 9. The CDR3 length is 17 residues. The CDR3 bases are TGTGCCAGCAGCCGACTTCAACAGGGGGCGGCTGGAAACACCATATATTTT. This encodes CASSRLQQGAAGNTIYF.

In this sample, this clonotype turned up a few times. V and J are TRBV6-1 and TRBJ2-5; the D gene is possibly TRBD1 (5 bases). Trimming left V 5 bases short and J 4 bases short, with 20 bases between. The CDR3 is 16 amino acids. Germline V gives CDR1 MNHNS, CDR2 SASEGT. In DNA form, the CDR3 reads TGTGCCAGCAGTTACCAGGGATCCTCCCCAACAGAGACCCAGTACTTC. Its protein product is CASSYQGSSPTETQYF.

This clonotype was seen only a few times. The chain links TRBV7-9 to TRBJ2-7, with a weak D call TRBD2 (6 bases). CDR1 is SEHNR and CDR2 is FQNEAQ in the germline V gene (reference sequence). This CDR3 is built from 15 residues. V dropped 5 bases and J dropped 2 bases, with 16 bases sitting between them. The CDR3 here is CASSPGGTPAYEQYF. In DNA, the CDR3 is TGTGCCAGCAGCCCTGGGGGGACCCCTGCCTACGAGCAGTACTTC.

The chain couples TRBV20-1 to TRBJ2-1; no clear D gene. The CDR3 has 14 amino acids. Trimming left V 2 bases short and J 2 bases short, with 10 bases between. Germline CDR1 reads DFQATT; CDR2 reads SNEGSKA (reference sequence). CDR3 DNA sequence: TGCAGTGCTAGAAAGTCCCAGGCCTACAATGAGCAGTTCTTC. Translated: CSARKSQAYNEQFF.

This clonotype has ten or more counts. The rearrangement links TRBV7-2 to TRBJ2-5; D may correspond to TRBD1 or TRBD2 (5 bases each). The CDR3 loop spans 17 amino acids. CDR1 is SGHTA and CDR2 is FQGNSA in the germline V gene. Between the trimmed V and J ends, which lost 2 bases and 1 base, there was a span of 17 bases. CDR3 nucleotides: TGTGCCAGCAGCTTAAGTCTTACAGGAGGTTCCCAAGAGACCCAGTACTTC. Amino acids: CASSLSLTGGSQETQYF. Variable domain in full (rest from reference TRBV7-2 and TRBJ2-5): GAGVSQSPSNKVTEKGKDVELRCDPISGHTALYWYRQSLGQGLEFLIYFQGNSAPDKSGLPSDRFSAERTGGSVSTLTIQRTQQEDSAVYLCASSLSLTGGSQETQYFGPGTRLLVL.

This clonotype has just a few counts. The chain joins TRBV12-3 or TRBV12-4 to TRBJ1-1; no reliable D call. The CDR3 runs to 13 residues. Trimming stripped 0 bases from V and 1 base from J, with 3 bases between. This chain's CDR3 is CASSLAWNTEAFF. Here the CDR3 DNA reads TGTGCCAGCAGTTTAGCGTGGAACACTGAAGCTTTCTTT.

In this sample, this clonotype turned up a few times. V gene TRBV5-6 combines with J gene TRBJ2-3; TRBD2 agrees at 9 bases. Losses at the gene ends were 6 bases for V and 2 bases for J; bases not matched to a gene: 10. The length of the CDR3 is 16 residues. Germline V gene data show CDR1 as SGHDT and CDR2 as YYEEEE. The CDR3 DNA reads as TGTGCCAGCAACCGAGCGGGGGGAAAACCCACAGATACGCAGTATTTT. This codes for CASNRAGGKPTDTQYF. Complete variable domain (other parts from reference TRBV5-6 and TRBJ2-3): DAGVTQSPTHLIKTRGQQVTLRCSPKSGHDTVSWYQQALGQGPQFIFQYYEEEERQRGNFPDRFSGHQFPNYSSELNVNALLLGDSALYLCASNRAGGKPTDTQYFGPGTRLTVL.

By sample share, this clonotype is medium-sized. The V call is TRBV12-3 or TRBV12-4, the J call TRBJ2-7, with D maybe TRBD1 (7 bases). The CDR3 contains 16 residues. V shed 5 bases and J shed 7 bases, with 24 bases lying between them. The DNA for the CDR3 is TGTGCCAGCAGTCAATCTCCTCTAGCAGGGGGGCTGGAGCAGTACTTC. Encoded protein: CASSQSPLAGGLEQYF.

This clonotype appeared many times. The chain has TRBV7-2 and TRBJ2-2; D is unclear. CDR1 and CDR2 from the germline V gene are SGHTA and FQGNSA. The CDR3 is 15 amino acids. The V end was cut by 5 bases, the J end by 4 bases, with 14 bases between. The CDR3 bases are TGTGCCAGCAGCCTCCTGAGACCTTCCACCGGGGAGCTGTTTTTT. This encodes CASSLLRPSTGELFF.